This T cell receptor beta chain emerged from a study of cytomegalovirus exposure and HLA in healthy donors. Study as a whole: Across 350 to 400 genotyped donors, 81% landed in the Caucasian-associated ancestry cluster.

With regard to this clone: Antigen specificity is unknown.

Primers: 60 Vbeta forward and 13 Jbeta reverse. Sequencing was performed with immunoSEQ multiplex PCR; in TCRdb, only in-frame clones are kept and a portion is missing. The table has about 200,000 clones, roughly 80% seen once. The study, taken as a whole, reports: A highly shared variant cluster was judged a likely technical artifact. In terms of immune exposure information, only CMV serostatus was available. Later findings reportedly placed an Asian-associated ancestry cluster below the roughly 700-donor mean for N-insertions.

The TCR sequence derives from a male donor in good health and CMV-seropositive. Sequencing was done on a sample of PBMCs.

The CDR3 loop is CAWSVRGRGSFNQPQHF. The CDR3 nucleotides read TGTGCCTGGAGTGTACGCGGTCGAGGTAGTTTTAATCAGCCCCAGCATTTT. This rearrangement joins TRBV30 to TRBJ1-5; D gene ambiguous. V lost 0 bases and J lost 4, with 19 bases in between. This CDR3 has 17 amino acids. CDR1 and CDR2 (germline): GTSNPN, SVGIG (reference sequence).